The 28 T cell receptor beta chains in this list originate from one sample, sequenced in a study of cytomegalovirus exposure and HLA in healthy donors. The PCR was carried out with 60 Vbeta primers and 13 Jbeta primers. This table comes from immunoSEQ multiplex PCR, and its TCRdb copy is limited to in-frame clones, with some not included. This repertoire shows 150,000 to 250,000 clones, approximately 79% found once; its top ten account for under 4.5%. Specimen: PBMCs. Source of these receptors: a woman aged 25 to 39 in good health and CMV-seropositive.

The CDR3, as DNA: TGTGCCAGCAGTCTTCTCCATAGCGGGGGGGGGAACGAGCAGTACTTC. Amino acids: CASSLLHSGGGNEQYF. The genes are TRBV27 and TRBJ2-7; 11 nucleotides align to TRBD2. This CDR3 is built from 16 residues. In germline, CDR1 is MNHEY, CDR2 SMNVEV (reference sequence). Germline trimming cut 5 bases from V and 5 bases from J; bases unmatched to any gene: 11.

The chain carries TRBV11-3 and TRBJ2-7; the D gene is possibly TRBD2 (5 bases). This CDR3 region has 13 residues. Germline V gives CDR1 SGHNT, CDR2 YENEEA. Trimming shortened V by 5 bases and J by 1 base, and 9 bases separated the two germline ends. The CDR3 DNA follows: TGTGCCAGCAGCCCACCGGGGTCCTACGAGCAGTACTTC. Translation: CASSPPGSYEQYF.

The V call is TRBV6-1, the J call TRBJ1-3; a weak D match, TRBD1 (6 bases). The CDR3 totals 16 residues. Trimming left V 4 bases short and J 0 bases short, with 13 bases between. Germline lookup yields CDR1 MNHNS and CDR2 SASEGT. The CDR3 DNA reads TGTGCCAGCAGTGGAGGACAGCTCTTCTCTGGAAACACCATATATTTT. It is translated as CASSGGQLFSGNTIYF.

This clone was observed a few times. The chain recombines TRBV19 with TRBJ2-1; 11 bases agree with TRBD2. This CDR3 region has 15 residues. V trimming: 5 bases; J trimming: 5 bases; junction bases outside the gene matches: 5. CDR1 is LNHDA, CDR2 SQIVND, per germline (reference sequence). The CDR3 region is CASSVSSGGHNEQFF. In DNA, the CDR3 is TGTGCCAGTAGTGTCTCTAGCGGGGGGCACAATGAGCAGTTCTTC. The full variable domain, in which reference TRBV19 and TRBJ2-1 provide the parts outside the CDR3, is DGGITQSPKYLFRKEGQNVTLSCEQNLNHDAMYWYRQDPGQGLRLIYYSQIVNDFQKGDIAEGYSVSREKKESFPLTVTSAQKNPTAFYLCASSVSSGGHNEQFFGPGTRLTVL.

A note on this clone: This sample includes further DNA sequences coding for the same CDR3. V and J are TRBV5-1 and TRBJ2-5; 7 nucleotides line up with TRBD2. Germline CDR1 is SGHRS and CDR2 is YFSETQ. Trimming at V came to 5 bases and at J to 1 base, leaving 5 bases not matched to a gene. The CDR3 sequence is 14 residues long. The CDR3 DNA reads TGCGCCAGCAGTCCGGGGGGAGGCCAAGAGACCCAGTACTTC. It specifies CASSPGGGQETQYF.

The genes are TRBV9 and TRBJ2-5, with 15 bases lining up with TRBD2. V lost 3 bases to trimming and J lost 2 bases; unmatched junction nucleotides: 2. CDR1 is SGDLS, CDR2 YYNGEE, per germline. The CDR3 is 16 amino acids. The CDR3 sequence: CASSAGLAGGQETQYF. The CDR3 bases are TGTGCCAGCAGCGCCGGACTAGCGGGGGGGCAAGAGACCCAGTACTTC.

This chain links TRBV6-5 with TRBJ1-2; 10 nucleotides match TRBD1. The J segment lost 6 bases and the V segment lost 5 bases, leaving 6 bases of the junction unmatched. Per the germline V gene, CDR1 is MNHEY and CDR2 is SVGAGI. This CDR3 is built from 14 residues. CDR3 sequence reads: CASSRTGGLNGYTF. The CDR3 coding sequence is TGTGCCAGCAGTCGGACAGGGGGTTTGAATGGCTACACCTTC.

This chain uses TRBV15 with TRBJ2-7, with D possibly TRBD2 on 6 matching bases. The V gene's germline CDR1 is LNHNV and CDR2 YYDKDF (reference sequence). This CDR3 contains 16 residues. V was cut by 5 bases and J by 3 bases, with 20 bases left in between. The CDR3 here is CATSPGGVRGYYEQYF. In nucleotides, the CDR3 is TGTGCCACCAGCCCCGGCGGGGTAAGGGGATACTACGAGCAGTACTTC.

The gene calls are TRBV6-5 and TRBJ2-1; possibly TRBD2 for D (5 bases). CDR3 length: 14 amino acids. Germline V lookup: CDR1 MNHEY, CDR2 SVGAGI. Trimming left V 4 bases short and J 2 bases short, with 9 bases between. The CDR3 here is CASSFAGPYNEQFF. The CDR3 DNA reads as TGTGCCAGCAGTTTCGCGGGCCCCTACAATGAGCAGTTCTTC.

V is TRBV7-6 and J is TRBJ2-1, with 12 bases aligning to TRBD2. The CDR3 extends over 18 amino acids. CDR1 SGHVS and CDR2 FNYEAQ come from the germline V gene. V was pared by 5 bases and J by 5 bases, with 13 bases of the junction left unmatched. The CDR3 nucleotides read TGTGCCAGCAGCAAACTAGCGGGAGGCGTCGGGGGGCACAATGAGCAGTTCTTC. Protein sequence: CASSKLAGGVGGHNEQFF. Filled out from reference TRBV7-6 and TRBJ2-1, the complete variable domain reads GAGVSQSPRYKVTKRGQDVALRCDPISGHVSLYWYRQALGQGPEFLTYFNYEAQQDKSGLPNDRFSAERPEGSISTLTIQRTEQRDSAMYRCASSKLAGGVGGHNEQFFGPGTRLTVL.

V and J are TRBV7-2 and TRBJ2-5; 7 nucleotides match TRBD2. Germline V gives CDR1 SGHTA, CDR2 FQGNSA. The CDR3 contains 14 residues. J was trimmed by 5 bases and V by 5 bases; bases with no gene match: 8. CDR3 residues: CASSPAGTTETQYF. In DNA, the CDR3 is TGTGCCAGCAGCCCGGCCGGGACTACCGAGACCCAGTACTTC. Together with reference TRBV7-2 and TRBJ2-5, the CDR3 gives the full variable domain: GAGVSQSPSNKVTEKGKDVELRCDPISGHTALYWYRQSLGQGLEFLIYFQGNSAPDKSGLPSDRFSAERTGGSVSTLTIQRTQQEDSAVYLCASSPAGTTETQYFGPGTRLLVL.

In DNA, the CDR3 is TGTGCCAGCAGCCCCCTCACAGGGGAATGGCACATTCAGTACTTC. Protein sequence: CASSPLTGEWHIQYF. V usage is TRBV9 and J usage is TRBJ2-4, with 7 bases aligning to TRBD1. V lost 4 bases to trimming and J lost 8 bases; unmatched junction nucleotides: 12. Germline CDR1 SGDLS, CDR2 YYNGEE. This CDR3 region has 15 residues.

V gene TRBV7-8 combines with J gene TRBJ1-1, with TRBD1 matching 10 bases. The CDR3 totals 16 residues. The junction had 7 bases not matched to a gene; V was cut back by 5 bases and J by 1 base. Germline V gene sequence: CDR1 SGHVS, CDR2 FQNEAQ. CDR3 bases: TGTGCCAGCAGCCAAACCAGGACAGGGGGGAACACTGAAGCTTTCTTT. Amino acids: CASSQTRTGGNTEAFF.

The V and J genes are TRBV19 and TRBJ2-7, with D perhaps TRBD2 (6 bases). Germline V lookup: CDR1 LNHDA, CDR2 SQIVND (reference sequence). The CDR3 extends over 15 amino acids. Trimming stripped 7 bases from V and 4 bases from J, with 20 bases between. The CDR3 region has the DNA TGTGCCAGTACTCACTCCTCGGGACTTCAATACGAGCAGTACTTC. Translated: CASTHSSGLQYEQYF.

The gene calls are TRBV29-1 and TRBJ1-1; tentative D call: TRBD1 (6 bases). Trimming left V 7 bases short and J 2 bases short, with 17 bases between. The CDR3 totals 14 residues. Germline CDR1 reads SQVTM; CDR2 reads ANQGSEA. The CDR3 sequence: CSAYRQVYNTEAFF. DNA for the CDR3: TGCAGCGCTTACCGACAGGTTTACAACACTGAAGCTTTCTTT. The full variable domain, its missing parts supplied by reference TRBV29-1 and TRBJ1-1, is SAVISQKPSRDICQRGTSLTIQCQVDSQVTMMFWYRQQPGQSLTLIATANQGSEATYESGFVIDKFPISRPNLTFSTLTVSNMSPEDSSIYLCSAYRQVYNTEAFFGQGTRLTVV.

For the CDR3, the DNA is TGCGCCAGCAGCGAAACCGGGACAGGGGGCACGAACACTGAAGCTTTCTTT. Translated, it gives CASSETGTGGTNTEAFF. This rearrangement joins TRBV5-1 to TRBJ1-1, with 12 bases aligning to TRBD1. The CDR3 contains 17 residues. Germline CDR1 and CDR2: SGHRS and YFSETQ. With V trimmed by 4 bases and J by 1 base, 8 bases remained unmatched. Supplemented by reference TRBV5-1 and TRBJ1-1, the full variable domain reads KAGVTQTPRYLIKTRGQQVTLSCSPISGHRSVSWYQQTPGQGLQFLFEYFSETQRNKGNFPGRFSGRQFSNSRSEMNVSTLELGDSALYLCASSETGTGGTNTEAFFGQGTRLTVV.

This chain links TRBV6-5 with TRBJ2-4; D unresolved. The CDR3 sequence is 14 residues long. CDR1 is MNHEY, CDR2 SVGAGI, per germline. V was pared by 5 bases and J by 0 bases, with 8 bases between. DNA for the CDR3: TGTGCCAGCAGTCCCCCGGGAGCCAAAAACATTCAGTACTTC. Protein sequence: CASSPPGAKNIQYF.

The J gene is TRBJ1-1, the V gene TRBV5-1; 8 nucleotides line up with TRBD1. The germline V gene encodes CDR1 SGHRS and CDR2 YFSETQ. The CDR3 totals 13 residues. With 7 bases clipped from V and 1 base from J, the junction kept 3 bases outside the gene matches. The CDR3 protein is CASGTGGNTEAFF. CDR3 DNA sequence: TGCGCCAGCGGAACAGGGGGGAACACTGAAGCTTTCTTT.

V is TRBV14 and J is TRBJ2-3; 8 bases map to TRBD2. With V trimmed by 4 bases and J by 2 bases, 8 bases remained unmatched. Germline-derived CDR1 and CDR2 are SGHDN and FVKESK. CDR3 length: 16 amino acids. This chain's CDR3 is CASSLLAGTVTDTQYF. CDR3 sequence (DNA): TGTGCCAGCAGCCTATTAGCGGGAACAGTCACAGATACGCAGTATTTT.

The CDR3 spells CASSIYREQETQYF. Here the CDR3 DNA reads TGTGCCAGTAGTATATACAGGGAACAAGAGACCCAGTACTTC. The rearrangement joins TRBV19 to TRBJ2-5, with D tentatively TRBD1 (6 bases). The CDR3 covers 14 residues. Germline-derived CDR1 and CDR2 are LNHDA and SQIVND (reference sequence). The germline V and J ends were trimmed by 2 bases and 2 bases, with 9 bases remaining between them. The full variable domain, rest sourced from reference TRBV19 and TRBJ2-5, is DGGITQSPKYLFRKEGQNVTLSCEQNLNHDAMYWYRQDPGQGLRLIYYSQIVNDFQKGDIAEGYSVSREKKESFPLTVTSAQKNPTAFYLCASSIYREQETQYFGPGTRLLVL.

This chain joins TRBV18 and TRBJ2-7; 9 bases fit TRBD1. The CDR3 length is 16 residues. The V gene's germline CDR1 is KGHSH and CDR2 LQKENI. V lost 0 bases and J lost 5; bases outside the gene matches: 8. The CDR3 is CASSPPVSGTGHEQYF. The CDR3 bases are TGTGCCAGCTCACCACCGGTTTCCGGGACAGGGCACGAGCAGTACTTC.

V is TRBV7-9 and J is TRBJ1-1; TRBD1 is a possible D gene (5 bases). V was clipped by 3 bases and J by 5 bases, with 7 bases between them. CDR1 and CDR2 from the germline V gene are SEHNR and FQNEAQ (reference sequence). This CDR3 is 12 amino acids long. CDR3 sequence (DNA): TGTGCCAGCAGCTTGGCAGGGACTGAAGCTTTCTTT. Its protein product is CASSLAGTEAFF.

The chain carries TRBV5-6 and TRBJ2-3; unclear D gene. The CDR3 totals 13 residues. Germline V gene lookup returns CDR1 SGHDT and CDR2 YYEEEE. V gave up 4 bases and J gave up 0 bases, with 6 bases separating them. CDR3 sequence (DNA): TGTGCCAGCAGCCAAAAAAGCACAGATACGCAGTATTTT. Translated, it gives CASSQKSTDTQYF.

This rearrangement joins TRBV7-9 to TRBJ2-2; possible D gene TRBD2, 5 bases. Trimming left V 5 bases short and J 6 bases short, with 16 bases between. CDR3 length: 15 amino acids. Germline V gene data show CDR1 as SEHNR and CDR2 as FQNEAQ (reference sequence). DNA of the CDR3: TGTGCCAGCAGCCCACAACTAGGATCGGCCGGGGAGCTGTTTTTT. Translation gives CASSPQLGSAGELFF.

This chain connects TRBV11-2 to TRBJ2-7; TRBD2 aligns across 13 bases. Germline V gene sequence: CDR1 SGHAT, CDR2 FQNNGV. V shed 5 bases and J 2 bases; nucleotides not matched to a gene: 6. This CDR3 has 16 amino acids. CDR3 sequence: CASSTWTSGRPYEQYF. As DNA, the CDR3 is TGTGCCAGCAGCACGTGGACTAGCGGGAGACCCTACGAGCAGTACTTC.

The J gene is TRBJ2-1, the V gene TRBV9; 11 bases agree with TRBD2. The CDR3 sequence is 14 residues long. V dropped 3 bases and J dropped 6; count of bases not matched to a gene: 2. Germline CDR1 and CDR2: SGDLS and YYNGEE. The CDR3 DNA follows: TGTGCCAGCAGCGGTAGCGGGAGGGCCAATGAGCAGTTCTTC. Translated: CASSGSGRANEQFF.

Comment on this clone: The sample carries other DNA sequences with the same CDR3. The chain joins TRBV10-3 to TRBJ1-1, with 8 bases fitting TRBD1. The CDR3 loop spans 13 amino acids. J lost 2 bases, V lost 6 bases, and 2 bases had no gene match. Germline CDR1 and CDR2: ENHRY and SYGVKD. As DNA, the CDR3 is TGTGCCATCAGAGGACAGGGTAACACTGAAGCTTTCTTT. This sequence encodes CAIRGQGNTEAFF.

The gene calls are TRBV13 and TRBJ2-7; TRBD2 might be the D (6 bases). The germline CDR1 and CDR2 sequences are PRHDT and FYEKMQ (reference sequence). The CDR3 spans 13 residues. V was clipped by 5 bases and J by 5 bases, with 13 bases between them. In nucleotides, the CDR3 is TGTGCCAGCAGCCCGCCGGGCGGGGACGAGCAGTACTTC. Encoded protein: CASSPPGGDEQYF.